This entry lists 32 T cell receptor beta chains sequenced from one sample in a study of blood T cell repertoires in COVID-19. Measured with immunoSEQ multiplex PCR; TCRdb has only the in-frame clones, and not every one. The repertoire holds approximately 280,000 clones, with around 88% as singletons. Input material: peripheral blood. Receptor source: a man aged 40-49 years with acute or convalescent COVID-19.

This sequence joins TRBV4-2 and TRBJ1-5; no reliable D call. The CDR3 runs 13 residues. Germline values: CDR1 LGHNA, CDR2 YNFKEQ. Trimming took off 1 base at V and 7 bases at J, with 8 bases between the two ends. The CDR3 protein is CASSQGMSQPQHF. Written as DNA, the CDR3 is TGTGCCAGCAGCCAAGGTATGAGCCAGCCCCAGCATTTT.

This chain joins TRBV10-1 and TRBJ2-3, with 10 bases fitting TRBD2. Germline CDR1 is WNHNN and CDR2 is SYGVQD (reference sequence). This CDR3 is built from 16 residues. V lost 3 bases and J lost 3; bases outside the gene matches: 6. CDR3 residues: CASSEIAGGLTDTQYF. For the CDR3, the DNA is TGCGCCAGCAGTGAAATAGCGGGGGGATTAACAGATACGCAGTATTTT.

CDR3 amino acids: CASSLWRGEEKLFF. CDR3 nucleotides: TGTGCCAGCAGTTTGTGGAGGGGTGAGGAAAAACTGTTTTTT. This rearrangement joins TRBV6-5 to TRBJ1-4, with TRBD1 as a possible D gene (5 bases). The CDR3 is 14 amino acids. Trimming cost V 4 bases and J 8 bases, with 14 bases left between them. CDR1 and CDR2 (germline): MNHEY, SVGAGI.

J is TRBJ1-2 and V is TRBV7-2; D call uncertain. Trimming cost V 7 bases and J 3 bases, with 9 bases left between them. CDR1 SGHTA and CDR2 FQGNSA come from the germline V gene. The length of the CDR3 is 12 residues. The DNA of the CDR3 is TGTGCCAGCACCCTAGTCGACTATGGCTACACCTTC. Translated: CASTLVDYGYTF.

The gene calls are TRBV14 and TRBJ1-1; 8 bases are shared with TRBD1. Trimming took 4 bases from V and 0 from J; bases not matched to a gene: 7. Germline loops: CDR1 SGHDN, CDR2 FVKESK. The CDR3 is made up of 16 amino acids. In nucleotides, the CDR3 is TGTGCCAGCAGCCCCTGGACAGGGAAGATGAACACTGAAGCTTTCTTT. Amino acids: CASSPWTGKMNTEAFF.

V and J are TRBV7-8 and TRBJ2-7; TRBD1 matches at 9 bases. Trimming cost V 3 bases and J 7 bases; bases outside gene matches: 4. This CDR3 contains 13 residues. CDR1 SGHVS and CDR2 FQNEAQ come from the germline V gene. In DNA form, the CDR3 reads TGTGCCAGCAGCTTGGGACAGGGCGGGGAGCAGTACTTC. Residues: CASSLGQGGEQYF.

The chain has TRBV2 and TRBJ2-6, with 8 nucleotides matching TRBD1. CDR1 SNHLY and CDR2 FYNNEI come from the germline V gene. The CDR3 length is 15 residues. Trimming at V came to 5 bases and at J to 0 bases, leaving 0 bases not matched to a gene. The CDR3, as DNA: TGTGCCAGCAGTACAGGGGGCTCTGGGGCCAACGTCCTGACTTTC. This gives the protein CASSTGGSGANVLTF.

This clone was recorded a few times. V usage is TRBV12-5 and J usage is TRBJ1-1; D is undetermined. Trimming pared 5 bases from V and 4 bases from J, leaving 14 bases between. The CDR3 length is 14 residues. The germline CDR1 and CDR2 sequences are LGHNT and FRNRAP. As DNA, the CDR3 is TGTGCTAGTGGTACCCCCCGGTTTAGCACTGAAGCTTTCTTT. It specifies CASGTPRFSTEAFF.

The chain joins TRBV30 to TRBJ2-7, with 8 bases aligning to TRBD1. The CDR3 totals 18 residues. Trimming cost V 0 bases and J 3 bases; bases outside gene matches: 16. Germline loops: CDR1 GTSNPN, CDR2 SVGIG (reference sequence). The CDR3 sequence is CAWSVRRQGAPPIYEQYF. The CDR3 DNA reads TGTGCCTGGAGTGTACGTAGGCAGGGGGCGCCTCCGATCTACGAGCAGTACTTC.

V is TRBV5-1 and J is TRBJ1-2; TRBD1 aligns across 12 bases. J gave up 4 bases and V 1 base, and 2 bases lay outside the gene matches. The CDR3 is 15 residues long. Germline V gene sequence: CDR1 SGHRS, CDR2 YFSETQ. The CDR3 here is CASSLKGQGAYGYTF. In DNA, the CDR3 is TGCGCCAGCAGCTTGAAGGGACAGGGGGCCTATGGCTACACCTTC.

The CDR3 DNA is TGTGCCAGCAGCGTAGATGCGGCACAGGGGGGCACAGATACGCAGTATTTT. The encoded protein is CASSVDAAQGGTDTQYF. This rearrangement joins TRBV9 to TRBJ2-3; 8 nucleotides match TRBD1. The CDR3 contains 17 residues. Germline V CDR1 and CDR2: SGDLS, YYNGEE. The trim removed 0 bases at V and 1 base at J, leaving 7 bases unmatched.

V and J are TRBV12-3 or TRBV12-4 and TRBJ2-2, with D unresolved. V lost 6 bases and J 6 bases, leaving 11 bases between the germline ends. The CDR3 runs 13 residues. CDR3 sequence (DNA): TGTGCCAGCAGCCTAAGTTCTCCCGGGGAGCTGTTTTTT. Its protein is CASSLSSPGELFF.

CDR3 nucleotide sequence: TGTGCCAGCAGCTTAGGCAGGGATCGGTTCTATGGCTACACCTTC. It codes for CASSLGRDRFYGYTF. V gene TRBV7-2 combines with J gene TRBJ1-2; perhaps TRBD1 as D (5 bases). V lost 1 base, J lost 4 bases, and 13 bases lay in between. The CDR3 loop spans 15 amino acids. From germline, CDR1 is SGHTA and CDR2 FQGNSA.

The V and J genes are TRBV2 and TRBJ2-4; tentative D call: TRBD2 (5 bases). The V gene lost 2 bases and the J gene lost 8 bases, with 10 bases spanning the gap. This CDR3 comprises 13 residues. Looked up from germline, CDR1 is SNHLY and CDR2 is FYNNEI. The CDR3 bases are TGTGCCAGCAGTGAATCGAGGGCTGACATTCAGTACTTC. It specifies CASSESRADIQYF.

J is TRBJ2-6 and V is TRBV15; a possible D gene is TRBD2 (6 bases). This CDR3 comprises 19 residues. The V end lost 0 bases, the J end lost 1 base, and 16 bases lay between the germline ends. Germline values: CDR1 LNHNV, CDR2 YYDKDF (reference sequence). For the CDR3, the DNA is TGTGCCACCAGCAGAGATCGGGGCTGGGGGAGGTCTGGGGCCAACGTCCTGACTTTC. It is translated as CATSRDRGWGRSGANVLTF.

The chain carries TRBV24-1 and TRBJ2-3; D is perhaps TRBD1 (6 bases). CDR3 length: 14 residues. CDR1 is KGHDR and CDR2 is SFDVKD in the germline V gene. The ends were cut back, 9 bases at V and 4 bases at J, with 16 bases in the middle. This CDR3 is CATGDTRVADTQYF. Here the CDR3 DNA reads TGTGCCACCGGGGACACTCGCGTTGCAGATACGCAGTATTTT.

The chain employs TRBV11-2 and TRBJ2-3; 11 bases match TRBD2. The ends lost 5 bases at V and 3 bases at J; junction bases unmatched: 4. The CDR3 contains 15 residues. The germline CDR1 and CDR2 sequences are SGHAT and FQNNGV. CDR3 nucleotides: TGTGCCAGCAGCCGTAGCGGGGGGGCGACAGATACGCAGTATTTT. Protein product: CASSRSGGATDTQYF.

The rearrangement joins TRBV27 to TRBJ1-2, with 7 bases matching TRBD1. This CDR3 has 13 residues. Losses at the gene ends were 3 bases for V and 8 bases for J; bases not matched to a gene: 6. Germline V gene data show CDR1 as MNHEY and CDR2 as SMNVEV (reference sequence). The CDR3 loop reads CASSFTGAHGYTF. CDR3 DNA sequence: TGTGCCAGCAGTTTTACAGGGGCCCACGGCTACACCTTC.

The J gene is TRBJ1-4, the V gene TRBV5-4, with a possible D match to TRBD1 (6 bases). V was pared by 0 bases and J by 5 bases, with 11 bases between. The CDR3 consists of 15 residues. Germline V gives CDR1 SGHNT, CDR2 YYREEE (reference sequence). The CDR3: CASSLGGHLNEKLFF. CDR3 nucleotide sequence: TGTGCCAGCAGCTTGGGGGGACACTTAAATGAAAAACTGTTTTTT.

This clone has only a few counts. The rearrangement links TRBV18 to TRBJ1-1; no reliable D call. Germline CDR1 reads KGHSH; CDR2 reads LQKENI. This CDR3 is built from 13 residues. The V and J ends lost 6 bases and 4 bases respectively, with 12 bases between them. Written as DNA, the CDR3 is TGTGCCAGCTCCTCCGCGGAATCCACTGAAGCTTTCTTT. Translating gives CASSSAESTEAFF.

A few counts support this clone. The V gene is TRBV15, the J gene TRBJ1-1; D may be TRBD1 (6 bases). From germline, CDR1 is LNHNV and CDR2 YYDKDF (reference sequence). The CDR3 is 15 amino acids. The V end was cut by 0 bases, the J end by 3 bases, with 11 bases between. In nucleotides, the CDR3 is TGTGCCACCAGCAGAGACAGGGGTCTGGACACTGAAGCTTTCTTT. Protein sequence: CATSRDRGLDTEAFF.

This clone has a single count. J is TRBJ1-1 and V is TRBV6-5; TRBD1 agrees at 8 bases. CDR3 size: 14 residues. V was clipped by 8 bases and J by 5 bases; unmatched bases: 10. Germline CDR1 MNHEY, CDR2 SVGAGI. CDR3 loop: CASRSTGEGTEAFF. CDR3 DNA: TGTGCCAGCCGTTCGACAGGGGAGGGGACTGAAGCTTTCTTT.

The chain uses TRBV19 and TRBJ2-5, with 8 bases matching TRBD1. Germline CDR1 and CDR2: LNHDA and SQIVND (reference sequence). The length of the CDR3 is 14 residues. J was trimmed by 3 bases and V by 5 bases; bases with no gene match: 5. CDR3 region: CASSPDRGEETQYF. In nucleotides, the CDR3 is TGTGCCAGTAGTCCTGACAGGGGCGAAGAGACCCAGTACTTC.

The chain is built from TRBV4-2 and TRBJ2-2, with D hard to call. The V end lost 4 bases, the J end lost 7 bases, and 7 bases lay between the germline ends. The CDR3 loop spans 12 amino acids. Germline CDR1 reads LGHNA; CDR2 reads YNFKEQ. The CDR3 DNA reads TGTGCCAGCAGCCTTAGAAGCGGGGAGCTGTTTTTT. Translating it yields CASSLRSGELFF.

This clone was detected only a few times. The DNA for the CDR3 is TGTGCCAGTAGTAAACAGGGGGCGCAGGAAAAACTGTTTTTT. As protein: CASSKQGAQEKLFF. The genes are TRBV19 and TRBJ1-4, with 9 positions matching TRBD1. The junction had 5 bases not matched to a gene; V was cut back by 4 bases and J by 8 bases. Looked up from germline, CDR1 is LNHDA and CDR2 is SQIVND (reference sequence). This CDR3 is built from 14 residues.

This clone has only a few counts. The chain employs TRBV4-1 and TRBJ2-2; 7 bases fit TRBD1. V shed 6 bases and J 4 bases; nucleotides not matched to a gene: 8. Germline loops: CDR1 MGHRA, CDR2 YSYEKL. This CDR3 has 15 amino acids. CDR3 protein: CASRPDRAVTGELFF. DNA for the CDR3: TGCGCCAGCAGACCCGACAGGGCGGTCACCGGGGAGCTGTTTTTT.

This clone was counted a few times. The CDR3 DNA reads TGTGCCAGCGGGCAGCTGAATTCACCCCTCCACTTT. It specifies CASGQLNSPLHF. This chain joins TRBV14 and TRBJ1-6; D unclear. The CDR3 sequence is 12 residues long. Trimming cost V 8 bases and J 7 bases, with 9 bases left between them. Per the germline V gene, CDR1 is SGHDN and CDR2 is FVKESK.

The V and J genes are TRBV12-5 and TRBJ1-5; 7 bases line up with TRBD1. Per germline, CDR1 LGHNT and CDR2 FRNRAP. The V segment lost 1 base and the J segment 9 bases; nucleotides outside the gene matches: 0. CDR3 length: 12 amino acids. The DNA for the CDR3 is TGTGCTAGTGGTTTGGACAGGGGGCCCCAGCATTTT. Translation: CASGLDRGPQHF.

The rearrangement links TRBV30 to TRBJ1-1, with 7 bases that match TRBD1. Germline V gene lookup returns CDR1 GTSNPN and CDR2 SVGIG (reference sequence). The V segment lost 3 bases and the J segment 10 bases; nucleotides outside the gene matches: 5. CDR3 length: 11 residues. CDR3 sequence reads: CAWRETGSAFF. The CDR3 bases are TGTGCCTGGAGGGAGACAGGGTCAGCTTTCTTT.

The V call is TRBV7-9, the J call TRBJ2-1; D is uncertain. With 2 bases removed from V and 3 bases from J, the gap between germline ends came to 11 bases. The length of the CDR3 is 15 residues. Germline CDR1 is SEHNR and CDR2 is FQNEAQ (reference sequence). The DNA for the CDR3 is TGTGCCAGCAGCTTATTGGGCAGCTACTACAATGAGCAGTTCTTC. It specifies CASSLLGSYYNEQFF. Variable domain in full (rest from reference TRBV7-9 and TRBJ2-1): DTGVSQNPRHKITKRGQNVTFRCDPISEHNRLYWYRQTLGQGPEFLTYFQNEAQLEKSRLLSDRFSAERPKGSFSTLEIQRTEQGDSAMYLCASSLLGSYYNEQFFGPGTRLTVL.

This clone was counted a single time. The V call is TRBV7-9, the J call TRBJ1-1, with a weak D call TRBD1 (6 bases). Germline V CDR1 and CDR2: SEHNR, FQNEAQ (reference sequence). The CDR3 sequence is 14 residues long. V was trimmed by 3 bases and J by 0 bases, leaving 8 bases between them. The CDR3 DNA sequence: TGTGCCAGCAGCTTGGACAGCATGAACACTGAAGCTTTCTTT. Protein product: CASSLDSMNTEAFF.

The rearrangement joins TRBV7-9 to TRBJ1-1, with no clear D. Germline CDR1 is SEHNR and CDR2 is FQNEAQ (reference sequence). This CDR3 region has 13 residues. V gave up 1 base and J gave up 11 bases, with 14 bases separating them. CDR3 in DNA: TGTGCCAGCAGCTTAGAGGTTGCAGGTGCGGCTTTCTTT. The encoded protein is CASSLEVAGAAFF.